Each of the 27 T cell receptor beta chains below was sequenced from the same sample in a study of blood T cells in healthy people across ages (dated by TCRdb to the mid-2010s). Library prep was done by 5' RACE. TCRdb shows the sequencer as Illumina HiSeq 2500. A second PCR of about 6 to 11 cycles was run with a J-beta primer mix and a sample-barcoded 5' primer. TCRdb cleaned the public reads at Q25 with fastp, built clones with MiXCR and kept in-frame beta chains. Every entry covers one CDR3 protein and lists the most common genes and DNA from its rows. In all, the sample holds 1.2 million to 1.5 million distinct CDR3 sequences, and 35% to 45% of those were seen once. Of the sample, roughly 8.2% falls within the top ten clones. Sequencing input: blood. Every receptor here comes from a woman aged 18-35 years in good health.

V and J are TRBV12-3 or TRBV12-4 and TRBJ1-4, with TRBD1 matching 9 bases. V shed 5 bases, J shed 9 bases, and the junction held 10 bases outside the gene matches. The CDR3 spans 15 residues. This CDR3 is CASSPTYGTGQKLFF. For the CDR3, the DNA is TGTGCCAGCAGTCCCACCTACGGGACAGGGCAAAAACTGTTTTTT.

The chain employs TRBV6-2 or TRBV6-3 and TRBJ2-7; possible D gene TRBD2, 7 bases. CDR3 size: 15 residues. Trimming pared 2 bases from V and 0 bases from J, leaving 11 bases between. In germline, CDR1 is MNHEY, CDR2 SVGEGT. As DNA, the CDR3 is TGTGCCAGCAGTTACGGGGGGGCTAGCTCCTACGAGCAGTACTTC. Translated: CASSYGGASSYEQYF.

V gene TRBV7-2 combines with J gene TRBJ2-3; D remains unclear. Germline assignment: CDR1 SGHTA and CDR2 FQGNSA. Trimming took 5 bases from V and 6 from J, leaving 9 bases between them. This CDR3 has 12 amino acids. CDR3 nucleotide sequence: TGTGCCAGCAGCCCACAACAGGATACGCAGTATTTT. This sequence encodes CASSPQQDTQYF.

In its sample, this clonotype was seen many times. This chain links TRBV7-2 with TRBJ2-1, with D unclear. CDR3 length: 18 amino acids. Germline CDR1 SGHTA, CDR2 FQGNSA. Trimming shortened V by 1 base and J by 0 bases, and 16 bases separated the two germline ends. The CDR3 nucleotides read TGTGCCAGCAGCTTAGGCCCCGCGTGGGAAAGCTCCTACAATGAGCAGTTCTTC. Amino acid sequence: CASSLGPAWESSYNEQFF. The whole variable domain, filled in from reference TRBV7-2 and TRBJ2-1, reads GAGVSQSPSNKVTEKGKDVELRCDPISGHTALYWYRQSLGQGLEFLIYFQGNSAPDKSGLPSDRFSAERTGGSVSTLTIQRTQQEDSAVYLCASSLGPAWESSYNEQFFGPGTRLTVL.

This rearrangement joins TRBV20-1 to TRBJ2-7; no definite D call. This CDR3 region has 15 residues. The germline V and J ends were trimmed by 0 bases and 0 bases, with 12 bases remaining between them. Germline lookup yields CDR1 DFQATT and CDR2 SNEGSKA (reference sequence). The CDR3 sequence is CSARDVTASSYEQYF. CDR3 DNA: TGCAGTGCTAGAGATGTTACGGCTAGCTCCTACGAGCAGTACTTC.

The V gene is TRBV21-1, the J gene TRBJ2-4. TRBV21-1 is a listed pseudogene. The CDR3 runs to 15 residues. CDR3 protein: CASSRAQVSKNIQYF. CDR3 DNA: TGTGCCAGCAGCAGAGCGCAGGTTTCCAAAAACATTCAGTACTTC.

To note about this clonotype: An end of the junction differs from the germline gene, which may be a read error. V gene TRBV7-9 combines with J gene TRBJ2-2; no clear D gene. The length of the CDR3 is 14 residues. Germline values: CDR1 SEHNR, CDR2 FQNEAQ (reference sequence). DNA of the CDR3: TGTACCAGCAGCTCTATCGCGAACACCGGGGAGCTGTTTTTT. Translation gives CTSSSIANTGELFF.

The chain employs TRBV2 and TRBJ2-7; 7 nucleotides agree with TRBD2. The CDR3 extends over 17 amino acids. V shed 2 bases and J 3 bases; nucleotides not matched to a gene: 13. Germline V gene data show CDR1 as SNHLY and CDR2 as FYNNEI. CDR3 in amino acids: CASSERSGVGGHYEQYF. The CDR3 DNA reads TGTGCCAGCAGTGAAAGGTCTGGAGTGGGAGGGCACTACGAGCAGTACTTC.

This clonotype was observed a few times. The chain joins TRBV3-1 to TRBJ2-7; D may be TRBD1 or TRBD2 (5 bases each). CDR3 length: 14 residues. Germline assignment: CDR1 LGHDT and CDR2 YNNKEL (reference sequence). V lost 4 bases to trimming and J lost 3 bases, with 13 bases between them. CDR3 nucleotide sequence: TGTGCCAGCAGCCCCTTGGGGGAGATCTACGAGCAGTACTTC. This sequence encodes CASSPLGEIYEQYF.

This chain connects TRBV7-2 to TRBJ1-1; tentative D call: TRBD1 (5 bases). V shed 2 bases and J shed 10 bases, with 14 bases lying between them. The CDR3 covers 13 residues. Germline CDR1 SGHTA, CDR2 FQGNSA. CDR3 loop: CASSLTGAPGAFF. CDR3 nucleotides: TGTGCCAGCAGCTTAACCGGGGCGCCGGGAGCTTTCTTT.

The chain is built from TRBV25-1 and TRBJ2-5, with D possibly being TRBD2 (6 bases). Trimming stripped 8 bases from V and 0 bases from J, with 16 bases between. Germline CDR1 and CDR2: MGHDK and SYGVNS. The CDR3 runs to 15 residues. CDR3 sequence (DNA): TGTGCCAGCTCGCCCCCGGGGGAGCACCAAGAGACCCAGTACTTC. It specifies CASSPPGEHQETQYF.

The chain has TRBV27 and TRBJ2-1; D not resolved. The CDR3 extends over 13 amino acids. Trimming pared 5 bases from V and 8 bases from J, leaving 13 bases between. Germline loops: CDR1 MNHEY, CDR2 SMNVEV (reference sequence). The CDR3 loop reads CASSPPSSHEQFF. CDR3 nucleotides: TGTGCCAGCAGTCCCCCTTCCAGCCATGAGCAGTTCTTC.

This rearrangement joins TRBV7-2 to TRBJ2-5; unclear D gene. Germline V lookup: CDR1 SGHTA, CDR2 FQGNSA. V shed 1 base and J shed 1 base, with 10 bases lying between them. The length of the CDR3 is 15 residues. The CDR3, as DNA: TGTGCCAGCAGCTTAGAAGGATTCGGCCAAGAGACCCAGTACTTC. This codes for CASSLEGFGQETQYF.

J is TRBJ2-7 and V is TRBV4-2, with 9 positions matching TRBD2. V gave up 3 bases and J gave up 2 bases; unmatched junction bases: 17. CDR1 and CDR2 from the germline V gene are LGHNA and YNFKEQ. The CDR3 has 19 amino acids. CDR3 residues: CASSQTRLVSGGSPYEQYF. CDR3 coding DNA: TGTGCCAGCAGCCAGACCCGTCTGGTAAGCGGGGGGTCCCCCTACGAGCAGTACTTC.

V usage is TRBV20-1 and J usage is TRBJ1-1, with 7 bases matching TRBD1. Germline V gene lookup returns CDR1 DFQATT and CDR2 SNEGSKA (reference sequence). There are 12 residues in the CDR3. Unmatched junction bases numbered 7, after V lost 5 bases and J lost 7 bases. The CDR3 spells CSASQAGGEAFF. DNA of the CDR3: TGCAGTGCTTCTCAAGCAGGGGGTGAAGCTTTCTTT.

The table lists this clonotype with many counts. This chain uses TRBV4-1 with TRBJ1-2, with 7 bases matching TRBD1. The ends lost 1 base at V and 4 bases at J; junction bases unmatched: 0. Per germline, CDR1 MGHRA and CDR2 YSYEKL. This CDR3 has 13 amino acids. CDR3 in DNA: TGCGCCAGCAGCCAAGCAGGGGGCTATGGCTACACCTTC. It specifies CASSQAGGYGYTF.

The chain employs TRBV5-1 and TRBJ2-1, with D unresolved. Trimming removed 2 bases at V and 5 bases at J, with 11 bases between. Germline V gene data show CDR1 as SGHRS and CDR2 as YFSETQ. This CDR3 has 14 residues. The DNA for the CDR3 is TGCGCCAGCAGCTTCCTAGAACTACACAATGAGCAGTTCTTC. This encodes CASSFLELHNEQFF.

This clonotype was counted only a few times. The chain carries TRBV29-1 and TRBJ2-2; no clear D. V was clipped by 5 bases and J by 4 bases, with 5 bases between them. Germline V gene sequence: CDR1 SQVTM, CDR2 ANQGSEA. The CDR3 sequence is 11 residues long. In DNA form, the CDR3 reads TGCAGCGTTTGGGGCACCGGGGAGCTGTTTTTT. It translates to CSVWGTGELFF.

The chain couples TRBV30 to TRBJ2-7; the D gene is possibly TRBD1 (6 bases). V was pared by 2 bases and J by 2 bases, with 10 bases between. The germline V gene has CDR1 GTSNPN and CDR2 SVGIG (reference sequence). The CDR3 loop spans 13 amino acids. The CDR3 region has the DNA TGTGCCTGGAGTTTACAGGGCCCCTACGAGCAGTACTTC. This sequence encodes CAWSLQGPYEQYF.

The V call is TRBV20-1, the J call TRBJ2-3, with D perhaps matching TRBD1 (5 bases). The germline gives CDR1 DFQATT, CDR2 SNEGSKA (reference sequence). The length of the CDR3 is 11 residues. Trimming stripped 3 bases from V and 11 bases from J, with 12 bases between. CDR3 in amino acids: CSASRPRGQYF. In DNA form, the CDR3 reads TGCAGTGCTAGCCGTCCTAGGGGGCAGTATTTT.

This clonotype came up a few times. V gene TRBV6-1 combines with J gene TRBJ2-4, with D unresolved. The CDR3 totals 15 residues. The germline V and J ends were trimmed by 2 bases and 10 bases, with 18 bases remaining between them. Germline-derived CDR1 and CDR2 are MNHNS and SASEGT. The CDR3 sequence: CASSESRRDARIQYF. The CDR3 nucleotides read TGTGCCAGCAGTGAAAGTCGTCGCGACGCCAGGATTCAGTACTTC.

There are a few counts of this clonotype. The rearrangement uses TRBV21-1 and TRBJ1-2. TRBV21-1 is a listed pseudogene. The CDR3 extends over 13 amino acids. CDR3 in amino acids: CASSIQGPWGYTF. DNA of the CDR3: TGTGCCAGCAGCATCCAGGGCCCTTGGGGCTACACCTTC.

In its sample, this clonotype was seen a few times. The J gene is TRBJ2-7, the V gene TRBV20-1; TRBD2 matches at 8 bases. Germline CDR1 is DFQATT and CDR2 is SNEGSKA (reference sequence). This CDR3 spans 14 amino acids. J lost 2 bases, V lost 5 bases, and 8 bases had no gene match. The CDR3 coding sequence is TGCAGTGCTTGGCAGCGGGAGAAGGCCTACGAGCAGTACTTC. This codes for CSAWQREKAYEQYF.

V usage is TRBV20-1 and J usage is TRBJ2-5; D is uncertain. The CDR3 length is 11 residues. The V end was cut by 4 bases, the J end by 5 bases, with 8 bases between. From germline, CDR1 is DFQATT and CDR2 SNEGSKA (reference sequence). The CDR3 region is CSATLRETQYF. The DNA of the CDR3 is TGCAGTGCTACGCTAAGGGAGACCCAGTACTTC.

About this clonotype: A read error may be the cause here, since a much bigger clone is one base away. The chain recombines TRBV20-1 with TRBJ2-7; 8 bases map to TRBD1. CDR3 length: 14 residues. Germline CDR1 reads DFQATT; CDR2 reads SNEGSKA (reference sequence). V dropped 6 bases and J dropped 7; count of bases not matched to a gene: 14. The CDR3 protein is CSAERQGFYNEQYF. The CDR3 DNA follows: TGCAGTGCCGAACGACAGGGGTTCTACAATGAGCAGTACTTC.

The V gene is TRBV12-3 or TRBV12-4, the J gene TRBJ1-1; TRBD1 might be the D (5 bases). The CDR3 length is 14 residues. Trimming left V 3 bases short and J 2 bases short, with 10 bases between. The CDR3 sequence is CASSFRQTNTEAFF. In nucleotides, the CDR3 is TGTGCCAGCAGTTTCCGACAGACCAACACTGAAGCTTTCTTT.

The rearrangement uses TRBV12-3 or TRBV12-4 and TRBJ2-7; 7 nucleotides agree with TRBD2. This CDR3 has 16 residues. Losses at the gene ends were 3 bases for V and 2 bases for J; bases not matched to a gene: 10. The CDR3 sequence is CASSFSWGEGTYEQYF. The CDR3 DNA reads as TGTGCCAGCAGTTTCTCTTGGGGGGAGGGAACCTACGAGCAGTACTTC.